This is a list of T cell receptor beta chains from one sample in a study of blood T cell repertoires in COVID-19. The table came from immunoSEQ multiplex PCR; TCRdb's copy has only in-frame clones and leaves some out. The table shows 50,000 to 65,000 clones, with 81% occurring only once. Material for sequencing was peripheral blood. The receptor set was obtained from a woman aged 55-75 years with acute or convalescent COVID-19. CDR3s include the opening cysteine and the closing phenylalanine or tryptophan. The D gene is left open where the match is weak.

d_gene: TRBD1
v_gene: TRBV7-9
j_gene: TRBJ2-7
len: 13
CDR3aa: CASSPGQFYEQYF
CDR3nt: TGTGCCAGCAGCCCGGGACAGTTCTACGAGCAGTACTTC

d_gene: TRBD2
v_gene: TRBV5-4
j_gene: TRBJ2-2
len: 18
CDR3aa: CASSLRSGSGGITGELFF
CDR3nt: TGTGCCAGCAGCTTGCGTAGCGGGAGTGGAGGGATCACCGGGGAGCTGTTTTTT

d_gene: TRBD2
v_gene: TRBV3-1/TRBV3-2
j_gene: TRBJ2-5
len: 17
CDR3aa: CASSSRLAGSLQETQYF
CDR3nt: TGTGCCAGCAGCTCCCGACTAGCGGGGAGCTTGCAAGAGACCCAGTACTTC

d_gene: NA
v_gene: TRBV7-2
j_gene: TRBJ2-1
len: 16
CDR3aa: CASSLISGYAYNEQFF
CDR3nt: TGTGCCAGCAGCTTAATCTCCGGGTACGCCTACAATGAGCAGTTCTTC